This T cell receptor (beta chain) is drawn from a study of shared clonotypes between healthy human individuals. Study information: Per-donor plates numbered three CD4 naive, three CD4 memory, two CD8 naive and one CD8 memory.

General study points: In several donors, about 5% of naive CD4 clonotypes appeared in common.

Sorted-subset replicate PCRs used about 180 ng DNA, approximately 33,000 T cell genomes. Profiled with immunoSEQ multiplex PCR; TCRdb holds only in-frame clones, not every one. The table records millions of clones, over 90% of them present only once. Notes on this clone: The antigen remains undetermined.

This TCR came from a man aged 18 to 30 in good health. Some clones in this sample may be carry-over from other donors' samples. The sequencing sample was made of naive CD4+ T cells from PBMCs. Subset defined: CD45RA+ positively selected.

The CDR3 region is CASRDREGSGPSYEQYF. CDR3 bases: TGTGCCAGCAGGGACAGGGAGGGTAGCGGGCCTTCCTACGAGCAGTACTTC. The rearrangement joins TRBV27 to TRBJ2-7; possibly TRBD1 for D (8 bases). The V gene lost 6 bases and the J gene lost 1 base, with 22 bases spanning the gap. The germline gives CDR1 MNHEY, CDR2 SMNVEV (reference sequence). The CDR3 runs to 17 residues.